This TCR beta chain is from a study of neurological immune-mediated disorders. Overall study findings and caveats: HTLV-1-associated myelopathy displayed the greatest TCR clonal expansion, and multiple sclerosis exhibited the smallest, lower than that of healthy controls. TCR-beta repertoires seemed private in all groups, with no expanded CDR3 amino acid sequences shared.

Details on this clonotype: Its target is not known.

5'RACE with 10-nucleotide random UMIs generated the cDNA. TCRdb re-derived calls from the 5' RACE reads in MiXCR, one entry per CDR3 protein. The data show 50,000 or so distinct CDR3 sequences, 16% seen once. The unsorted libraries were generated from a total of 2 million PBMCs, which had been stored in RNAlater at -80 C. The junction had 14 bases not matched to a gene; V was cut back by 5 bases and J by 11 bases. The CDR3 consists of 14 residues. Specimen: PBMCs. The genes are TRBV12-3 or TRBV12-4 and TRBJ1-1, with 7 nucleotides matching TRBD1. The sequence was obtained from a man aged 55 to 70 in good health. The CDR3 here is CASSPGQSRVWAFF. CDR3 nucleotides: TGTGCCAGCAGTCCGGGACAGAGCCGGGTATGGGCTTTCTTT.